A single sample gave rise to the 30 T cell receptor beta chains below, sequenced in a study of CD8+CD57+ T cells in acquired aplastic anemia. By flow cytometry, patients selected for sequencing had shown an expansion of CD8+CD57+ cells. Genomic DNA provided the template from which TCR beta VDJ and CDR3 profiles were obtained. TCRdb ran MiXCR on the reads and lists one entry per CDR3 protein. The repertoire holds around 220,000 distinct CDR3 sequences, with roughly 53% as singletons. The sequencing sample was made of sorted CD4+, CD8+, or CD8+CD57+ T cells (not recorded which) from PBMCs. All receptors derive from a human donor with aplastic anemia.

The gene calls are TRBV15 and TRBJ2-1; 9 bases line up with TRBD2. The CDR3 extends over 16 amino acids. Looked up from germline, CDR1 is LNHNV and CDR2 is YYDKDF (reference sequence). V shed 0 bases and J 9 bases; nucleotides not matched to a gene: 9. CDR3 sequence reads: CATSRDLAGGPSEQFF. CDR3 bases: TGTGCCACCAGCAGAGATCTTGCGGGGGGGCCTAGTGAGCAGTTCTTC.

On this clonotype itself: Since a much larger clone is just one base distant, this may be a read error. The chain has TRBV6-1 and TRBJ1-1; D not certain. Trimming left V 0 bases short and J 4 bases short, with 6 bases between. The V gene's germline CDR1 is MNHNS and CDR2 SASEGT. This CDR3 is built from 13 residues. The CDR3 is CASSEASFTEAFF. The CDR3 nucleotides are TGTGCCAGCAGTGAAGCGAGCTTCACTGAAGCTTTCTTT.

This chain links TRBV20-1 with TRBJ1-1; no clear D. V shed 3 bases and J shed 1 base, with 12 bases lying between them. The germline V gene has CDR1 DFQATT and CDR2 SNEGSKA (reference sequence). CDR3 length equals 14 residues. CDR3 nucleotide sequence: TGCAGTGCTAGGAAGGAGGGCAGGAACACTGAAGCTTTCTTT. Translation: CSARKEGRNTEAFF.

Ten or more counts support this clonotype. The chain employs TRBV7-3 and TRBJ2-1; the match to TRBD1 covers 8 bases. Looked up from germline, CDR1 is SGHTA and CDR2 is FQGTGA. The CDR3 is 15 amino acids. V lost 5 bases to trimming and J lost 2 bases; unmatched junction nucleotides: 5. CDR3 sequence (DNA): TGTGCCAGCAGCCTGGACAGGGAACCCTACAATGAGCAGTTCTTC. Protein product: CASSLDREPYNEQFF. Full variable domain (missing parts from reference TRBV7-3 and TRBJ2-1): GAGVSQTPSNKVTEKGKYVELRCDPISGHTALYWYRQSLGQGPEFLIYFQGTGAADDSGLPNDRFFAVRPEGSVSTLKIQRTERGDSAVYLCASSLDREPYNEQFFGPGTRLTVL.

The chain uses TRBV19 and TRBJ1-1; D is perhaps TRBD1 (5 bases). Trimming removed 2 bases at V and 7 bases at J, with 17 bases between. Germline CDR1 is LNHDA and CDR2 is SQIVND (reference sequence). This CDR3 contains 15 residues. The CDR3 DNA follows: TGTGCCAGTAGTATAAGGAGGGGCAACACTAATGAAGCTTTCTTT. Translation gives CASSIRRGNTNEAFF.

The CDR3 spells CASSLMSYEQYF. The CDR3 coding sequence is TGTGCCAGCAGCTTAATGAGTTACGAGCAGTACTTC. The V gene is TRBV7-9, the J gene TRBJ2-7; D is undetermined. The CDR3 is made up of 12 amino acids. Germline V gene sequence: CDR1 SEHNR, CDR2 FQNEAQ (reference sequence). V gave up 2 bases and J gave up 4 bases, with 6 bases separating them.

The count of this clonotype is one. The chain links TRBV10-3 to TRBJ1-2; 8 positions agree with TRBD1. Germline CDR1 and CDR2: ENHRY and SYGVKD. J gave up 3 bases and V 7 bases, and 4 bases lay outside the gene matches. The CDR3 loop spans 13 amino acids. The CDR3 coding sequence is TGTGCCATCAAGCTACAGGGGGACTATGGCTACACCTTC. Amino acid sequence: CAIKLQGDYGYTF.

This clonotype has just a few counts. The chain joins TRBV15 to TRBJ2-7, with unresolved D. The ends were cut back, 3 bases at V and 0 bases at J, with 9 bases in the middle. Looked up from germline, CDR1 is LNHNV and CDR2 is YYDKDF (reference sequence). The CDR3 covers 14 residues. The DNA of the CDR3 is TGTGCCACCAGCAGGGACGGCAGCTCCTACGAGCAGTACTTC. Encoded protein: CATSRDGSSYEQYF. Drawing the rest from reference TRBV15 and TRBJ2-7, the complete variable domain is DAMVIQNPRYQVTQFGKPVTLSCSQTLNHNVMYWYQQKSSQAPKLLFHYYDKDFNNEADTPDNFQSRRPNTSFCFLDIRSPGLGDTAMYLCATSRDGSSYEQYFGPGTRLTVT.

This clonotype was picked up a small number of times. The chain couples TRBV10-1 to TRBJ2-3; D remains unclear. The CDR3 sequence is 18 residues long. V gave up 3 bases and J gave up 0 bases, with 19 bases separating them. Germline CDR1 reads WNHNN; CDR2 reads SYGVQD (reference sequence). The CDR3 region has the DNA TGCGCCAGCAGTGATCGGATTGGAGTTCCCCCTAGCACAGATACGCAGTATTTT. This gives the protein CASSDRIGVPPSTDTQYF.

The genes are TRBV29-1 and TRBJ1-1; 7 bases are shared with TRBD1. The CDR3 spans 13 residues. The ends lost 7 bases at V and 6 bases at J; junction bases unmatched: 11. Looked up from germline, CDR1 is SQVTM and CDR2 is ANQGSEA. CDR3 coding DNA: TGCAGCGGAGTTCCGGGACAGTCGTCTGAAGCTTTCTTT. It codes for CSGVPGQSSEAFF.

The sample holds many counts of this clonotype. The rearrangement joins TRBV19 to TRBJ2-2; 9 bases map to TRBD1. With 3 bases clipped from V and 2 bases from J, the junction kept 4 bases outside the gene matches. The CDR3 runs to 16 residues. The germline gives CDR1 LNHDA, CDR2 SQIVND (reference sequence). CDR3: CASSMETGGNTGELFF. The CDR3 bases are TGTGCCAGTAGTATGGAGACAGGGGGAAACACCGGGGAGCTGTTTTTT.

In regard to this clonotype: One base away lies a much larger clone, so this may be a sequencing read error. This likely comes from a read error, as the CDR3 has no conserved phenylalanine or tryptophan at its end. The chain combines TRBV3-1 with TRBJ1-6; D is uncertain. Germline V CDR1 and CDR2: LGHDT, YNNKEL (reference sequence). Trimming cost V 2 bases and J 8 bases, with 10 bases left between them. This CDR3 spans 14 amino acids. CDR3 in DNA: TGTGCCAGCAGCCAAACCGGTGGAGATTCACCCCTCCACCTT. It encodes CASSQTGGDSPLHL.

As concerns this clonotype: Given a much more abundant clone one base away, this may be a read error. The V gene is TRBV19, the J gene TRBJ2-7; the D call may be TRBD1 or TRBD2 (5 bases each). V lost 5 bases and J 0 bases, leaving 14 bases between the germline ends. The CDR3 runs to 15 residues. Germline V CDR1 and CDR2: LNHDA, SQIVND (reference sequence). The CDR3 region is CASSDRDGASYEQYF. The CDR3, as DNA: TGTGCCAGTAGTGACCGGGACGGGGCCTCCTACGAGCAGTACTTC.

The table lists this clonotype with a few counts. Possible read error: a much larger clone is one base away. The chain couples TRBV7-9 to TRBJ2-3; a possible D gene is TRBD2 (6 bases). This CDR3 has 16 residues. Trimming left V 5 bases short and J 2 bases short, with 17 bases between. Germline lookup yields CDR1 SEHNR and CDR2 FQNEAQ (reference sequence). The CDR3 region has the DNA TGTGCCAGCAGCACCGGGACTTCGAAGCCCACAGATACGCAGTATTTT. It yields the protein CASSTGTSKPTDTQYF.

There are a few counts of this clonotype. CDR3 loop: CAISGTGASYEQYF. DNA for the CDR3: TGTGCCATCAGTGGGACAGGGGCCTCCTACGAGCAGTACTTC. This chain uses TRBV10-3 with TRBJ2-7; 9 nucleotides line up with TRBD1. V lost 4 bases, J lost 0 bases, and 1 base stayed unmatched. The CDR3 is made up of 14 amino acids. The V gene's germline CDR1 is ENHRY and CDR2 SYGVKD.

V usage is TRBV24-1 and J usage is TRBJ2-3, with 12 positions matching TRBD2. The CDR3 extends over 17 amino acids. Germline V gene data show CDR1 as KGHDR and CDR2 as SFDVKD. The ends lost 5 bases at V and 4 bases at J; junction bases unmatched: 9. CDR3 coding DNA: TGTGCCACCAGTGGAAAAGGGCTAGCGGGAGGGCCAGATACGCAGTATTTT. As protein: CATSGKGLAGGPDTQYF.

This clonotype came up many times. The rearrangement links TRBV15 to TRBJ1-1; no reliable D call. CDR3 length: 14 amino acids. Per the germline V gene, CDR1 is LNHNV and CDR2 is YYDKDF (reference sequence). The V end was cut by 2 bases, the J end by 0 bases, with 7 bases between. The CDR3, as DNA: TGTGCCACCAGCAGAAAAGAATTGAACACTGAAGCTTTCTTT. Translated: CATSRKELNTEAFF.

The V and J genes are TRBV30 and TRBJ1-5; the D gene is possibly TRBD1 (6 bases). Trimming shortened V by 4 bases and J by 2 bases, and 18 bases separated the two germline ends. The CDR3 has 16 residues. Per germline, CDR1 GTSNPN and CDR2 SVGIG (reference sequence). The CDR3 coding sequence is TGTGCCTGGAACGGGGATCAGGGGAATCGCAATCAGCCCCAGCATTTT. Translation gives CAWNGDQGNRNQPQHF.

The count of this clonotype is one. Germline and junction disagree at one end, which may indicate a read error. The chain is built from TRBV10-3 and TRBJ2-6; 10 nucleotides match TRBD1. Germline V gives CDR1 ENHRY, CDR2 SYGVKD. This CDR3 is built from 21 residues. The CDR3 DNA follows: TGTGCCATCAGTGAGATCGGGTGGGGAACCGGGACAGGGGAAGGGGACAACGTCCTGACTTTC. Its protein product is CAISEIGWGTGTGEGDNVLTF.

As regards this clonotype: A much more abundant neighbour one base away suggests this may be a read error. The J gene is TRBJ2-7, the V gene TRBV11-2; the D is unclear. Between the trimmed V and J ends, which lost 0 bases and 5 bases, there was a span of 11 bases. Germline V gives CDR1 SGHAT, CDR2 FQNNGV. The CDR3 length is 14 residues. The CDR3 DNA is TGTGCCAGCAGCTTAGATGGAGAATCCGACGAGCAGTACTTC. Protein sequence: CASSLDGESDEQYF.

The chain employs TRBV20-1 and TRBJ2-5; D not resolved. V was trimmed by 1 base and J by 5 bases, leaving 11 bases between them. Germline values: CDR1 DFQATT, CDR2 SNEGSKA (reference sequence). This CDR3 has 13 amino acids. The CDR3 reads CSARGPVGETQYF. Written as DNA, the CDR3 is TGCAGTGCTAGAGGACCAGTGGGGGAGACCCAGTACTTC.

The gene calls are TRBV12-3 or TRBV12-4 and TRBJ1-6, with D unclear. V lost 9 bases and J lost 14, with 23 bases in between. This CDR3 spans 14 amino acids. Written as DNA, the CDR3 is TGTGCCAGTAGAGGCCTCAACTATGGCTACACCCTCCACTTT. This translates into CASRGLNYGYTLHF.

With respect to this clonotype: This may be a read error, as it is one base from a much larger clone. This chain connects TRBV5-6 to TRBJ1-3; TRBD1 agrees at 8 bases. CDR1 and CDR2 from the germline V gene are SGHDT and YYEEEE. The CDR3 has 15 amino acids. This CDR3 is CASSPDRAFGSTIYF. The CDR3 region has the DNA TGTGCCAGCAGCCCGGACAGGGCTTTTGGAAGCACCATATATTTT.

This chain connects TRBV7-3 to TRBJ2-3, with TRBD2 matching over 10 bases. CDR3 length: 15 amino acids. V dropped 4 bases and J dropped 7; count of bases not matched to a gene: 8. Looked up from germline, CDR1 is SGHTA and CDR2 is FQGTGA. In DNA form, the CDR3 reads TGTGCCAGCAGCTCATCAGCGGGGGGGCCAAATACGCAGTATTTT. The encoded protein is CASSSSAGGPNTQYF.

This clonotype occurred a few times. J is TRBJ2-2 and V is TRBV3-1; the match to TRBD1 covers 7 bases. CDR3 length: 16 amino acids. Germline loops: CDR1 LGHDT, CDR2 YNNKEL (reference sequence). The V gene end was trimmed by 0 bases and the J gene end by 4 bases; junction bases not matched to a gene: 5. The CDR3 here is CASSQDDWTGTGELFF. For the CDR3, the DNA is TGTGCCAGCAGCCAAGATGACTGGACAGGCACCGGGGAGCTGTTTTTT.

This chain connects TRBV25-1 to TRBJ2-5, with D unclear. CDR3 length equals 14 residues. Germline values: CDR1 MGHDK, CDR2 SYGVNS. V was clipped by 5 bases and J by 5 bases, with 15 bases between them. The CDR3 loop is CASSLGRAWETQYF. The CDR3 DNA reads TGTGCCAGCAGTTTGGGTAGGGCTTGGGAGACCCAGTACTTC.

As to this clonotype: It may be a read error: a sequence one base away is much more abundant. This chain uses TRBV4-1 with TRBJ1-2; the D is unclear. Germline V lookup: CDR1 MGHRA, CDR2 YSYEKL. Trimming cost V 2 bases and J 7 bases, with 14 bases left between them. The CDR3 is 14 amino acids. The CDR3 DNA reads TGCGCCAGCAGCCAACCGGACGGGGTTGTTGGCTACACCTTC. Translated: CASSQPDGVVGYTF.

About this clonotype: It may be a read error: a sequence one base away is much more abundant. The rearrangement joins TRBV2 to TRBJ2-7; TRBD1 aligns across 7 bases. V was pared by 8 bases and J by 2 bases, with 12 bases of the junction left unmatched. Germline V gives CDR1 SNHLY, CDR2 FYNNEI. The CDR3 is 15 amino acids. CDR3 nucleotides: TGTGCCAGCGGTTATTCACAGGGGTGGCCCTACGAGCAGTACTTC. Translation: CASGYSQGWPYEQYF.

This clonotype was found many times. The chain carries TRBV7-8 and TRBJ2-1; the match to TRBD2 covers 12 bases. The CDR3 length is 15 residues. Germline V gene sequence: CDR1 SGHVS, CDR2 FQNEAQ. J lost 8 bases, V lost 8 bases, and 10 bases had no gene match. For the CDR3, the DNA is TGTGCCAGCCAATTCGGACTAGCGGGGATGGATGAGCAGTTCTTC. This translates into CASQFGLAGMDEQFF.

There are many counts of this clonotype. This rearrangement joins TRBV5-1 to TRBJ2-3; no clear D. The V gene lost 0 bases and the J gene lost 2 bases, with 4 bases spanning the gap. The CDR3 spans 13 residues. Germline loops: CDR1 SGHRS, CDR2 YFSETQ. The CDR3 nucleotides read TGCGCCAGCAGCTTGGGGTTCACAGATACGCAGTATTTT. It translates to CASSLGFTDTQYF.